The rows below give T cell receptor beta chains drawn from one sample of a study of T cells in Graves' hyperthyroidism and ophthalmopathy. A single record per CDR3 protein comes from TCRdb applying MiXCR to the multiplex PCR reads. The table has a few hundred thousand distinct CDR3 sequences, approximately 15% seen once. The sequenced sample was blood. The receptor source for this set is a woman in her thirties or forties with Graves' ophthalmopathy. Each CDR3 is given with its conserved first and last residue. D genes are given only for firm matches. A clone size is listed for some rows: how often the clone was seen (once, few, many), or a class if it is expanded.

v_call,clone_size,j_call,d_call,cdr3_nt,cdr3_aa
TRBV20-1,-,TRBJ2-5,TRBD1,TGCAGTGCTAGATCCGGGACAGGGGTTCGAGAGACCCAGTACTTC,CSARSGTGVRETQYF
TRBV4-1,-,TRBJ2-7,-,TGCGCCAGCAGCCAGATTCGAGGGGACCCTCCCTACGAGCAGTACTTC,CASSQIRGDPPYEQYF
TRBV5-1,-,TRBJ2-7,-,TGCGCCAGCAGCCCCCTTGGAGGGAACTACGAGCAGTACTTC,CASSPLGGNYEQYF
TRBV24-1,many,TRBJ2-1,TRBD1,TGTGCCACCAAGGGACAGGGTTACAATGAGCAGTTCTTC,CATKGQGYNEQFF
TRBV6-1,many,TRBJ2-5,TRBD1,TGTGCCAGCAGTGAATCAGGGACCTTAGGGACAGGGAGGCGGGAGACCCAGTACTTC,CASSESGTLGTGRRETQYF
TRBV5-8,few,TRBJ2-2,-,TGTGCCAGCCAAGAAGACGTGAAGGGAGTGACCGGGGAGCTGTTTTTT,CASQEDVKGVTGELFF
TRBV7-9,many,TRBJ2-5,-,TGTGCCAGCAGCTTATTGGGGGGCTCAGAGACCCAGTACTTC,CASSLLGGSETQYF
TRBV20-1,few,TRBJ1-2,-,TGCAGTGCTAGGGGGGACCGTCCCGCCTTC,CSARGDRPAF
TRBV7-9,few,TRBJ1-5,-,TGTGCCAGCAGCTTAGAAGTAGGTTTAGGAAATCAGCCCCAGCATTTT,CASSLEVGLGNQPQHF
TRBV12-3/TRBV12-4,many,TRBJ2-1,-,TGTGCCAGCAGTTTTACTGGCCCATTCAACAATGAGCAGTTCTTC,CASSFTGPFNNEQFF
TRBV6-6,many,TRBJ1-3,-,TGTGCCAGCAGTTACGGTTTAGGGGGAAACACCATATATTTT,CASSYGLGGNTIYF